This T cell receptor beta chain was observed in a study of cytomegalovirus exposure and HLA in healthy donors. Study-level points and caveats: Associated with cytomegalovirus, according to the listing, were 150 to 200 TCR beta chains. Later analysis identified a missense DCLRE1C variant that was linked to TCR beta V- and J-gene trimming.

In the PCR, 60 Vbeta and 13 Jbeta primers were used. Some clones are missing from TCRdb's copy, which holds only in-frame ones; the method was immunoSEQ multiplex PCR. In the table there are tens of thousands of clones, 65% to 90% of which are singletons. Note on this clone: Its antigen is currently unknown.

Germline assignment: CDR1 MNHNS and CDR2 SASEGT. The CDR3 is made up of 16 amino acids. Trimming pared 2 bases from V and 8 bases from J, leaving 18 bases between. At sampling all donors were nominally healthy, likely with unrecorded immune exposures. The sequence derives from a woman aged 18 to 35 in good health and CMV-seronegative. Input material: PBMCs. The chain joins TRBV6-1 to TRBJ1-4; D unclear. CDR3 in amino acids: CASSEQFAGIGEKLFF. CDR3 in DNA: TGTGCCAGCAGTGAACAATTCGCAGGCATAGGCGAAAAACTGTTTTTT.